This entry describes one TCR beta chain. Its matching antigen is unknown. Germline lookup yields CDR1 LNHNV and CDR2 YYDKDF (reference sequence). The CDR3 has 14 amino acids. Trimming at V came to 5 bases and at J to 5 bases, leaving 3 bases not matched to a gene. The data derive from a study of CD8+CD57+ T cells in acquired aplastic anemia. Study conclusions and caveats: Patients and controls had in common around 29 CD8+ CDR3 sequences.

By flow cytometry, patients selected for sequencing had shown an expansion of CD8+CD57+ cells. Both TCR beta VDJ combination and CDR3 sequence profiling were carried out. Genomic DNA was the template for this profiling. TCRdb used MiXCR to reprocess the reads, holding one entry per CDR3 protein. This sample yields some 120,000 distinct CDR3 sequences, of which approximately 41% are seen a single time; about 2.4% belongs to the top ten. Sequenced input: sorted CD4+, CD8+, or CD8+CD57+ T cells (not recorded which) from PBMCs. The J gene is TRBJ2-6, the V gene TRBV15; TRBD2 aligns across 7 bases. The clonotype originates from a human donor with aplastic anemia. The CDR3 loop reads CATSPRGRANVLTF. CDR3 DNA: TGTGCCACCAGCCCGCGGGGGAGGGCCAACGTCCTGACTTTC.